This T cell receptor (beta chain) derives from a study of identical twins. This clonotype was seen a few times. Unique molecular identifiers were present on the cDNA, and a universal primer site came from template switching. TCRdb reanalysed the 5' RACE reads using MiXCR and keeps one entry per CDR3 protein. The sample holds about 790,000 distinct CDR3 sequences; 15% to 20% are singletons and the top ten take about 12%. The ends lost 0 bases at V and 4 bases at J; junction bases unmatched: 6. The germline CDR1 and CDR2 sequences are SGHRS and YFSETQ. The CDR3 is 16 amino acids. These data also formed part of another study, on T cells expressing NK-cell markers. That investigation notes: Several of the donors carried dominant NKG2C+ clonotypes that took up roughly 1.0-7.5% of their CD8+ T cells.

The rearrangement links TRBV5-1 to TRBJ2-2, with 7 bases identical to TRBD2. The specimen sequenced was PBMCs. This clonotype was sampled from a woman aged 18-29 years in good health. The CDR3 loop is CASSLAFSGSTGELFF. The CDR3 DNA follows: TGCGCCAGCAGCTTGGCCTTTAGCGGGTCCACCGGGGAGCTGTTTTTT.